The next 29 T cell receptor beta chains were all read from a single sample in a study of T cell responses to AZD1222 COVID-19 vaccine. Sequencing was performed with immunoSEQ multiplex PCR; in TCRdb, only in-frame clones are kept and a portion is missing. The table lists roughly 140,000 clones, around 88% of them singletons, with about 3.2% in the top ten. This specimen consisted of peripheral blood, obtained on day 0 of MenACWY control vaccination. These TCRs come from an adult in good health.

This clone was counted between two and nine times. The rearrangement uses TRBV7-2 and TRBJ1-1, with a weak D call TRBD1 (6 bases). Germline loops: CDR1 SGHTA, CDR2 FQGNSA. Trimming cost V 4 bases and J 1 base, with 16 bases left between them. CDR3 length: 16 residues. DNA of the CDR3: TGTGCCAGCAGCTCGCCTACAGGGTGGGCGAACACTGAAGCTTTCTTT. The encoded protein is CASSSPTGWANTEAFF.

This clone was counted only a few times. The V call is TRBV5-4, the J call TRBJ2-5, with unresolved D. In germline, CDR1 is SGHNT, CDR2 YYREEE (reference sequence). This CDR3 comprises 13 residues. The V and J ends lost 4 bases and 4 bases respectively, with 11 bases between them. The CDR3 protein is CASSRKMGETQYF. The CDR3 DNA reads TGTGCCAGCAGCCGGAAGATGGGAGAGACCCAGTACTTC. Complete variable domain (other parts from reference TRBV5-4 and TRBJ2-5): ETGVTQSPTHLIKTRGQQVTLRCSSQSGHNTVSWYQQALGQGPQFIFQYYREEENGRGNFPPRFSGLQFPNYSSELNVNALELDDSALYLCASSRKMGETQYFGPGTRLLVL.

This clone was seen a single time. The chain uses TRBV4-3 and TRBJ2-2, with D perhaps TRBD1 (7 bases). CDR3 length: 15 amino acids. Germline-derived CDR1 and CDR2 are LGHNA and YSLEER. Trimming took 2 bases from V and 5 from J, leaving 12 bases between them. CDR3 amino acids: CASSQQGGQTGELFF. CDR3 coding DNA: TGCGCCAGCAGCCAACAGGGGGGTCAAACCGGGGAGCTGTTTTTT.

The chain combines TRBV29-1 with TRBJ2-3; D might be TRBD1 (6 bases). The CDR3 loop spans 12 amino acids. CDR1 and CDR2 from the germline V gene are SQVTM and ANQGSEA. Trimming took 7 bases from V and 2 from J, leaving 10 bases between them. CDR3 coding DNA: TGCAGCGCCGGACAGCTCACAGATACGCAGTATTTT. Translating it yields CSAGQLTDTQYF.

The V and J genes are TRBV19 and TRBJ2-2; D gene uncertain. The length of the CDR3 is 12 residues. Germline values: CDR1 LNHDA, CDR2 SQIVND (reference sequence). The V end was cut by 8 bases, the J end by 6 bases, with 10 bases between. The CDR3 region has the DNA TGTGCCAGTTTTGCCTGGGCCGGGGAGCTGTTTTTT. Encoded protein: CASFAWAGELFF. The whole variable domain, remainder taken from reference TRBV19 and TRBJ2-2, is DGGITQSPKYLFRKEGQNVTLSCEQNLNHDAMYWYRQDPGQGLRLIYYSQIVNDFQKGDIAEGYSVSREKKESFPLTVTSAQKNPTAFYLCASFAWAGELFFGEGSRLTVL.

The CDR3 here is CASSPQLGLGLTGELFF. The CDR3 DNA sequence: TGTGCCAGCAGCCCCCAATTAGGACTAGGACTCACCGGGGAGCTGTTTTTT. V is TRBV3-1 (or the pseudogene TRBV3-2) and J is TRBJ2-2; 7 positions match TRBD2. The CDR3 has 17 amino acids. The germline gives CDR1 LGHDT, CDR2 YNNKEL (reference sequence). V lost 4 bases and J lost 4; bases outside the gene matches: 12.

V usage is TRBV30 and J usage is TRBJ1-2, with D tentatively TRBD1 (6 bases). Trimming pared 0 bases from V and 2 bases from J, leaving 13 bases between. Germline V gives CDR1 GTSNPN, CDR2 SVGIG (reference sequence). The CDR3 is 15 residues long. The CDR3 sequence is CAWSVIGQGNYGYTF. DNA for the CDR3: TGTGCCTGGAGTGTAATTGGGCAGGGGAACTATGGCTACACCTTC.

The rearrangement links TRBV7-9 to TRBJ1-3; D gene ambiguous. The length of the CDR3 is 15 residues. CDR1 is SEHNR, CDR2 FQNEAQ, per germline (reference sequence). The germline V and J ends were trimmed by 4 bases and 4 bases, with 14 bases remaining between them. CDR3 DNA sequence: TGTGCCAGCAGCTCGAGCCCCTCGCGAGGAAACACCATATATTTT. This sequence encodes CASSSSPSRGNTIYF.

Only one count was recorded for this clone. This chain uses TRBV25-1 with TRBJ1-5; D uncertain. Germline CDR1 is MGHDK and CDR2 is SYGVNS. Trimming pared 1 base from V and 3 bases from J, leaving 7 bases between. This CDR3 comprises 14 residues. The CDR3 is CASSESPDNQPQHF. CDR3 nucleotide sequence: TGTGCCAGCAGTGAATCTCCGGACAATCAGCCCCAGCATTTT.

The chain joins TRBV30 to TRBJ1-2; 8 bases align to TRBD1. The CDR3 is 15 amino acids. CDR1 and CDR2 from the germline V gene are GTSNPN and SVGIG (reference sequence). V lost 0 bases and J lost 4; bases outside the gene matches: 7. The CDR3 nucleotides read TGTGCCTGGAGTGTACCGGGACAGGCGACCTATGGCTACACCTTC. As protein: CAWSVPGQATYGYTF.

This clone was observed a handful of times. The rearrangement uses TRBV7-9 and TRBJ1-6; TRBD1 matches at 10 bases. The CDR3 loop spans 15 amino acids. J was trimmed by 10 bases and V by 4 bases; bases with no gene match: 7. CDR1 SEHNR and CDR2 FQNEAQ come from the germline V gene (reference sequence). CDR3 in DNA: TGTGCCAGCAGCTCGACAGGGGGCCAGGTCTCACCCCTCCACTTT. It yields the protein CASSSTGGQVSPLHF.

CDR3 DNA: TGTGCCAGCTCTCAGGGACTAGTTGAGGTGCAGTACTTC. It specifies CASSQGLVEVQYF. The chain joins TRBV18 to TRBJ2-7; TRBD2 matches at 8 bases. The CDR3 loop spans 13 amino acids. CDR1 is KGHSH, CDR2 LQKENI, per germline. Trimming took 6 bases from V and 9 from J; bases not matched to a gene: 10.

On this clone itself: Other DNA sequences from this sample encode an identical CDR3 as well. The rearrangement uses TRBV12-5 and TRBJ1-5; weak D call: TRBD1 (5 bases). Germline V lookup: CDR1 LGHNT, CDR2 FRNRAP. V lost 0 bases and J lost 3, with 9 bases in between. The CDR3 consists of 15 residues. The DNA of the CDR3 is TGTGCTAGTGGTTTGGTACTTGGGGCCAATCAGCCCCAGCATTTT. Residues: CASGLVLGANQPQHF.

The chain recombines TRBV3-1 (or the pseudogene TRBV3-2) with TRBJ2-1; 12 nucleotides align to TRBD2. The CDR3 loop spans 18 amino acids. CDR1 is LGHDT and CDR2 is YNNKEL in the germline V gene (reference sequence). After removal of 2 bases from V and 5 bases from J, the junction contained 10 bases not matched to a gene. This CDR3 reads CASSQLRTSGVTNNEQFF. CDR3 DNA sequence: TGTGCCAGCAGCCAATTGCGGACTAGCGGGGTGACTAACAATGAGCAGTTCTTC.

This clone was recorded once. V gene TRBV5-1 combines with J gene TRBJ1-4, with 8 bases fitting TRBD1. The V gene end was trimmed by 0 bases and the J gene end by 8 bases; junction bases not matched to a gene: 9. This CDR3 is 16 amino acids long. Germline values: CDR1 SGHRS, CDR2 YFSETQ. The CDR3 is CASSLGFQGAGEKLFF. DNA for the CDR3: TGCGCCAGCAGCTTGGGTTTTCAGGGGGCAGGCGAAAAACTGTTTTTT.

The CDR3 DNA sequence: TGTGCCAGCAGCTTAGCTTACAATGAAAAACTGTTTTTT. Its translation is CASSLAYNEKLFF. The gene calls are TRBV7-9 and TRBJ1-4; the D is unclear. The CDR3 is made up of 13 amino acids. Looked up from germline, CDR1 is SEHNR and CDR2 is FQNEAQ (reference sequence). The ends were cut back, 0 bases at V and 5 bases at J, with 4 bases in the middle.

The chain links TRBV2 to TRBJ2-3, with TRBD2 matching 9 bases. This CDR3 has 14 residues. Germline CDR1 SNHLY, CDR2 FYNNEI. The ends lost 4 bases at V and 1 base at J; junction bases unmatched: 0. CDR3 nucleotide sequence: TGTGCCAGCAGTGGACTAGCGGGCACAGATACGCAGTATTTT. It is translated as CASSGLAGTDTQYF.

The V and J genes are TRBV18 and TRBJ1-2, with a possible D match to TRBD1 (5 bases). Germline-derived CDR1 and CDR2 are KGHSH and LQKENI. The ends were cut back, 4 bases at V and 5 bases at J, with 17 bases in the middle. The CDR3 has 15 residues. CDR3 amino acids: CASSLSDRQSYGYTF. CDR3 bases: TGTGCCAGCTCACTGTCCGACAGACAATCTTATGGCTACACCTTC.

This chain joins TRBV18 and TRBJ2-5; D remains ambiguous. This CDR3 has 13 residues. V lost 7 bases to trimming and J lost 7 bases, with 16 bases between them. CDR1 is KGHSH and CDR2 is LQKENI in the germline V gene. CDR3 protein: CASLGRAASTQYF. DNA for the CDR3: TGTGCCAGCTTAGGACGGGCCGCATCGACCCAGTACTTC.

The CDR3 DNA reads as TGTGCCACGCGGACTAGCGGGGACTATTTTAGCACAGATACGCAGTATTTT. Amino acids: CATRTSGDYFSTDTQYF. This rearrangement joins TRBV15 to TRBJ2-3; TRBD2 matches at 12 bases. CDR1 and CDR2 from the germline V gene are LNHNV and YYDKDF (reference sequence). The V and J ends lost 9 bases and 0 bases, in that order; junction bases with no gene match: 10. The CDR3 totals 17 residues.

The gene calls are TRBV6-2 or TRBV6-3 and TRBJ1-1; the match to TRBD1 covers 8 bases. The CDR3 totals 15 residues. V dropped 5 bases and J dropped 7; count of bases not matched to a gene: 12. In germline, CDR1 is MNHEY, CDR2 SVGEGT. As DNA, the CDR3 is TGTGCCAGCAGTAACTTCGCCAGGGGGCAGGGTGAAGCTTTCTTT. Translating gives CASSNFARGQGEAFF.

The table lists this clone with a few counts. The chain links TRBV5-3 to TRBJ2-5, with D perhaps TRBD2 (7 bases). TRBV5-3 is an ORF, and what it does is uncertain. V was shortened by 4 bases and J by 4 bases, with 17 bases between the two germline ends. This CDR3 contains 15 residues. The CDR3 region has the DNA TGTGCCAGAAGCGGTCGAACAGGGAGGGGAGAGACCCAGTACTTC. The encoded protein is CARSGRTGRGETQYF.

This clone has only one observation. V gene TRBV30 combines with J gene TRBJ2-1; possibly TRBD1 for D (5 bases). The CDR3 has 15 residues. CDR1 and CDR2 from the germline V gene are GTSNPN and SVGIG (reference sequence). The CDR3 region has the DNA TGTGGGGCTTCAGGGCAGAGAAGCTCCTACAATGAGCAGTTCTTC. This translates into CGASGQRSSYNEQFF.

The V call is TRBV5-6, the J call TRBJ1-1; 7 bases match TRBD1. The germline V gene has CDR1 SGHDT and CDR2 YYEEEE. V trimming: 4 bases; J trimming: 4 bases; junction bases outside the gene matches: 4. The CDR3 has 13 amino acids. For the CDR3, the DNA is TGTGCCAGCAGCCCGGACAGGTTCACTGAAGCTTTCTTT. Its translation is CASSPDRFTEAFF.

The chain has TRBV6-6 and TRBJ1-2, with 9 bases lining up with TRBD1. Looked up from germline, CDR1 is MNHNY and CDR2 is SVGAGI (reference sequence). The length of the CDR3 is 14 residues. J lost 8 bases, V lost 6 bases, and 10 bases had no gene match. The CDR3 DNA is TGTGCCAGCAGCCGCCGGGACAGGGACGAAGGCTACACCTTC. Translating gives CASSRRDRDEGYTF.

V and J are TRBV3-1 (or the pseudogene TRBV3-2) and TRBJ2-3; perhaps TRBD2 as D (7 bases). This CDR3 spans 17 amino acids. V dropped 1 base and J dropped 4 bases, with 18 bases sitting between them. From germline, CDR1 is LGHDT and CDR2 YNNKEL (reference sequence). The CDR3 spells CASSQALGGPGADTQYF. The CDR3 DNA sequence: TGTGCCAGCAGCCAAGCCCTGGGGGGGCCCGGGGCAGATACGCAGTATTTT.

This CDR3 is CAISEDPRGGYTF. The CDR3 DNA is TGTGCCATCAGTGAGGACCCGAGAGGCGGCTACACCTTC. This chain uses TRBV10-3 with TRBJ1-2; unclear D gene. There are 13 residues in the CDR3. V lost 2 bases and J lost 8, with 12 bases in between. Germline V CDR1 and CDR2: ENHRY, SYGVKD.

The chain employs TRBV7-2 and TRBJ2-1, with TRBD2 as a possible D gene (5 bases). CDR1 and CDR2 (germline): SGHTA, FQGNSA. This CDR3 spans 16 amino acids. The V end lost 5 bases, the J end lost 3 bases, and 17 bases lay between the germline ends. CDR3 protein: CASSPMLAGVYNEQFF. CDR3 nucleotide sequence: TGTGCCAGCAGCCCTATGCTAGCCGGAGTCTACAATGAGCAGTTCTTC.

The genes are TRBV11-3 and TRBJ2-1; D could derive from TRBD1 or TRBD2 (5 bases each). Trimming took off 2 bases at V and 6 bases at J, with 11 bases between the two ends. CDR1 and CDR2 from the germline V gene are SGHNT and YENEEA. The CDR3 extends over 14 amino acids. In DNA, the CDR3 is TGTGCCAGCAGCTTACGAGGGGAAGCCAATGAGCAGTTCTTC. Protein product: CASSLRGEANEQFF.